These T cell receptor beta chains were read from a single sample in a study of Siglec-9 on CD8 T cells in melanoma. Profiled with immunoSEQ multiplex PCR; TCRdb holds only in-frame clones, not every one. The repertoire holds about 33,000 clones, roughly 80% seen once, with less than 2% in the top ten. The sequencing input was Siglec-9- CD8+ T cells sorted from blood. These receptor sequences come from a human donor in good health. Each CDR3 is given with its conserved first and last residue. Fields, in order: CDR3 DNA, CDR3 protein, V gene, D gene, clone size, J gene. The D gene is left open where the match is weak. A row's size may be missing; if present it is once, few, many or a size class.

cdr3_nt: TGTGCCAGCAGTCCCGGGACAGTGAACACCGGGGAGCTGTTTTTT; cdr3_aa: CASSPGTVNTGELFF; v_call: TRBV27; d_call: TRBD1; clone_size: .; j_call: TRBJ2-2
cdr3_nt: TGTGCCAGTAGTACCGGACAGGGGGTATTCCTCAATGAGCAGTTCTTC; cdr3_aa: CASSTGQGVFLNEQFF; v_call: TRBV19; d_call: TRBD1; clone_size: .; j_call: TRBJ2-1
cdr3_nt: TGTGCCAGCAGTTTAGAGGACAGGGTCTTTGGCTACACCTTC; cdr3_aa: CASSLEDRVFGYTF; v_call: TRBV28; d_call: TRBD1; clone_size: .; j_call: TRBJ1-2
cdr3_nt: TGTGCCAGCAGCGTAGCTACCCTAGCGGGAGGGTGGGATGAGCAGTTCTTC; cdr3_aa: CASSVATLAGGWDEQFF; v_call: TRBV9; d_call: TRBD2; clone_size: .; j_call: TRBJ2-1
cdr3_nt: TGTGCCAGCAGTTTCCCGAAAGCGGGGGAACCGGGGTATGAGCAGTTCTTC; cdr3_aa: CASSFPKAGEPGYEQFF; v_call: TRBV28; d_call: TRBD2; clone_size: .; j_call: TRBJ2-1
cdr3_nt: TGTGCCAGCAGTTACTTGTTTGGTGGGGCGATTGAAGCTTTCTTT; cdr3_aa: CASSYLFGGAIEAFF; v_call: TRBV6-5; d_call: .; clone_size: .; j_call: TRBJ1-1
cdr3_nt: TGTGCCAGCAGCTCCTTTGGAGGCCCCACAGATACGCAGTATTTT; cdr3_aa: CASSSFGGPTDTQYF; v_call: TRBV7-2; d_call: .; clone_size: few; j_call: TRBJ2-3
cdr3_nt: TGTGCCAGCAGGCTGACAGAGGCCTTTAATCAGCCCCAGCATTTT; cdr3_aa: CASRLTEAFNQPQHF; v_call: TRBV6-1; d_call: .; clone_size: .; j_call: TRBJ1-5
cdr3_nt: TGTGCCAGCAGCCCGGACACCTCGGCTGGAAACACCATATATTTT; cdr3_aa: CASSPDTSAGNTIYF; v_call: TRBV5-6; d_call: .; clone_size: .; j_call: TRBJ1-3
cdr3_nt: TGTGCCAGCAGTCCAAACACAGGGGGCGGGGAGCAGTACTTC; cdr3_aa: CASSPNTGGGEQYF; v_call: TRBV27; d_call: TRBD1; clone_size: .; j_call: TRBJ2-7
cdr3_nt: TGTGCCAGCAGCTCGACCGGGACCACTCCTAGTGCCGGGGAGCTGTTTTTT; cdr3_aa: CASSSTGTTPSAGELFF; v_call: TRBV7-9; d_call: .; clone_size: .; j_call: TRBJ2-2
cdr3_nt: TGTGCCAGCAGTTGGGGATGGACAGGCCTTAGCTCCTATAATTCACCCCTCCACTTT; cdr3_aa: CASSWGWTGLSSYNSPLHF; v_call: TRBV27; d_call: TRBD1; clone_size: .; j_call: TRBJ1-6
cdr3_nt: TGTGCCAGCAGCCCTGGACTAGCCACCTACGAGCAGTACTTC; cdr3_aa: CASSPGLATYEQYF; v_call: TRBV9; d_call: TRBD2; clone_size: .; j_call: TRBJ2-7
cdr3_nt: TGTGCCAGCAGCTTGGCAGGAGGCGCGGAAAAACTGTTTTTT; cdr3_aa: CASSLAGGAEKLFF; v_call: TRBV7-2; d_call: .; clone_size: few; j_call: TRBJ1-4
cdr3_nt: TGTGCCAGCAGCTTGGGTTACAGAGAGTACGAGCAGTACTTC; cdr3_aa: CASSLGYREYEQYF; v_call: TRBV5-6; d_call: .; clone_size: .; j_call: TRBJ2-7
cdr3_nt: TGTGCCAGCAGTTCCCTACCGGGACTCCAAGAGACCCAGTACTTC; cdr3_aa: CASSSLPGLQETQYF; v_call: TRBV6-5; d_call: .; clone_size: .; j_call: TRBJ2-5
cdr3_nt: TGCGCCAGCAGCCAAGATGGGAGTCCCCCCGGGGGCGAGCAGTACTTC; cdr3_aa: CASSQDGSPPGGEQYF; v_call: TRBV4-1; d_call: .; clone_size: .; j_call: TRBJ2-7
cdr3_nt: TGTGCCAGTAGTACTCAGAAATTAGAGGGGGAAGCTCTGAACACTGAAGCTTTCTTT; cdr3_aa: CASSTQKLEGEALNTEAFF; v_call: TRBV19; d_call: .; clone_size: .; j_call: TRBJ1-1
cdr3_nt: TGTGCCAGCAGCTCCACCTCGTTGGGGGGCCACTCTGGGGCCAACGTCCTGACTTTC; cdr3_aa: CASSSTSLGGHSGANVLTF; v_call: TRBV7-9; d_call: .; clone_size: .; j_call: TRBJ2-6
cdr3_nt: TGTGCCAGCAGCTTATTGGACGCCGGGACTAGGGTCCTCGAGCAGTACTTC; cdr3_aa: CASSLLDAGTRVLEQYF; v_call: TRBV7-8; d_call: TRBD2; clone_size: .; j_call: TRBJ2-7
cdr3_nt: TGCGCCAGCAGCCCCTTCACGGGAAACATTCAGTACTTC; cdr3_aa: CASSPFTGNIQYF; v_call: TRBV5-1; d_call: .; clone_size: .; j_call: TRBJ2-4
cdr3_nt: TGTGCCAGCAGTTCAACAGGGATCTTGAGTCAGCCCCAGCATTTT; cdr3_aa: CASSSTGILSQPQHF; v_call: TRBV27; d_call: .; clone_size: .; j_call: TRBJ1-5
cdr3_nt: TGTGCCATCAGTGAGGCCGGCGGACACGCGGGACCCTACAATGAGCAGTTCTTC; cdr3_aa: CAISEAGGHAGPYNEQFF; v_call: TRBV10-3; d_call: .; clone_size: once; j_call: TRBJ2-1
cdr3_nt: TGTGCCAGCAGTGAACCCCAGATGGGGGTATATGGCTACACCTTC; cdr3_aa: CASSEPQMGVYGYTF; v_call: TRBV2; d_call: .; clone_size: .; j_call: TRBJ1-2
cdr3_nt: TGTGCCAGCAGTTTTCGAGGGAATGGCTACACCTTC; cdr3_aa: CASSFRGNGYTF; v_call: TRBV6-5; d_call: .; clone_size: few; j_call: TRBJ1-2
cdr3_nt: TGTGCCAGTACCCCTGGGTGGAGGGGCTCAGATGGCTACACCTTC; cdr3_aa: CASTPGWRGSDGYTF; v_call: TRBV19; d_call: .; clone_size: .; j_call: TRBJ1-2
cdr3_nt: TGCGCCAGCAGTGATCCGCTAGCGGGTAAGGAGCAGTTCTTC; cdr3_aa: CASSDPLAGKEQFF; v_call: TRBV10-1; d_call: TRBD2; clone_size: .; j_call: TRBJ2-1
cdr3_nt: TGCGCCAGCAGCTTGGTCCTAGTACGGGACAGGGAAAAGACCCAGTACTTC; cdr3_aa: CASSLVLVRDREKTQYF; v_call: TRBV5-1; d_call: TRBD1; clone_size: .; j_call: TRBJ2-5
cdr3_nt: TGTGCCAGTAGTGGGAGGACACTGATGAACACTGAAGCTTTCTTT; cdr3_aa: CASSGRTLMNTEAFF; v_call: TRBV19; d_call: .; clone_size: few; j_call: TRBJ1-1
cdr3_nt: TGTGCCAGCAGCTTTGTGTTATCTGAAGCTTTCTTT; cdr3_aa: CASSFVLSEAFF; v_call: TRBV11-1; d_call: .; clone_size: once; j_call: TRBJ1-1
cdr3_nt: TGTGCCAGTTCAACCTACGAGCAGTACTTC; cdr3_aa: CASSTYEQYF; v_call: TRBV2; d_call: .; clone_size: .; j_call: TRBJ2-7
cdr3_nt: TGTGCCAGCAGCTCGAGACTAGTAAACTACGAGCAGTACTTC; cdr3_aa: CASSSRLVNYEQYF; v_call: TRBV13; d_call: .; clone_size: .; j_call: TRBJ2-7
cdr3_nt: TGCAGCGCCAAGCGGGAGTACGAGCAGTACTTC; cdr3_aa: CSAKREYEQYF; v_call: TRBV20-1; d_call: TRBD2; clone_size: .; j_call: TRBJ2-7
cdr3_nt: TGTGCCAGCACCGGACAGGGCGGCACTGAAGCTTTCTTT; cdr3_aa: CASTGQGGTEAFF; v_call: TRBV27; d_call: TRBD1; clone_size: few; j_call: TRBJ1-1
cdr3_nt: TGTGCCAGCAGTGAAGGGGGGGGTCCTGGCTACACCTTC; cdr3_aa: CASSEGGGPGYTF; v_call: TRBV2; d_call: .; clone_size: .; j_call: TRBJ1-2
cdr3_nt: TGTGCCAGCAGCTTATCCGGGGAGCTGTTTTTT; cdr3_aa: CASSLSGELFF; v_call: TRBV7-9; d_call: .; clone_size: .; j_call: TRBJ2-2
cdr3_nt: TGTGCCAGCAGCTTCCCCCAGGCCTCCTACGAGCAGTACTTC; cdr3_aa: CASSFPQASYEQYF; v_call: TRBV5-6; d_call: .; clone_size: .; j_call: TRBJ2-7
cdr3_nt: TGCAGCGTTGAAGATCGGACTAGCAAGCAGTTCTTC; cdr3_aa: CSVEDRTSKQFF; v_call: TRBV29-1; d_call: TRBD2; clone_size: .; j_call: TRBJ2-1
cdr3_nt: TGCGCCAGCTCCCAATTCGGACTAGCGGGAGGGCCGGGATACAATGAGCAGTTCTTC; cdr3_aa: CASSQFGLAGGPGYNEQFF; v_call: TRBV10-1; d_call: TRBD2; clone_size: .; j_call: TRBJ2-1
cdr3_nt: TGCGCCAGCAGTGAGAAGGGCTCCTACGAGCAGTACTTC; cdr3_aa: CASSEKGSYEQYF; v_call: TRBV10-1; d_call: .; clone_size: .; j_call: TRBJ2-7
cdr3_nt: TGCGCCAGCAGCCAAGACTGGTCAAGCTCCTACGAGCAGTACTTC; cdr3_aa: CASSQDWSSSYEQYF; v_call: TRBV4-1; d_call: .; clone_size: .; j_call: TRBJ2-7
cdr3_nt: TGTGCCAGCAGCACTGATCTTGGATCCTCCTACAATGAGCAGTTCTTC; cdr3_aa: CASSTDLGSSYNEQFF; v_call: TRBV2; d_call: .; clone_size: .; j_call: TRBJ2-1
cdr3_nt: TGCAGCGTGACGGATCGATACTCCTACGAGCAGTACTTC; cdr3_aa: CSVTDRYSYEQYF; v_call: TRBV29-1; d_call: .; clone_size: .; j_call: TRBJ2-7
cdr3_nt: TGCGCCAGCAGTATAACAGGGATTCAAGAGACCCAGTACTTC; cdr3_aa: CASSITGIQETQYF; v_call: TRBV10-2; d_call: .; clone_size: .; j_call: TRBJ2-5
cdr3_nt: TGTGCCAGTAGTACTTGGACTAGCGGTTACAATGAGCAGTTCTTC; cdr3_aa: CASSTWTSGYNEQFF; v_call: TRBV19; d_call: TRBD2; clone_size: .; j_call: TRBJ2-1
cdr3_nt: TGTGCCAGCAGCTTGGAGCGCGGGAACACAGATACGCAGTATTTT; cdr3_aa: CASSLERGNTDTQYF; v_call: TRBV5-6; d_call: .; clone_size: .; j_call: TRBJ2-3